Listed below are T cell receptor beta chains from one sample, sequenced in a study of cytomegalovirus exposure and HLA in healthy donors. Sequenced by immunoSEQ multiplex PCR; TCRdb stores in-frame clones only, minus some. The sample yields some 140,000 clones, around 83% seen once. The sequencing input was PBMCs. These receptors were taken from a woman aged 45 to 65 in good health and CMV-seropositive. Both conserved end residues are part of each CDR3. D genes are given only for firm matches. Not all rows give a size; the values are once, few, many and, for expanded clones, a class.

TRBV19	TRBD1	few	TRBJ1-2	TGTGCCAGTAGCTCTAGACAGGGGGCTCTGCGTGGCTACACCTTC	CASSSRQGALRGYTF
TRBV7-9	.	.	TRBJ1-5	TGTGCCAGCAGCCCCTCGGGAAGTGGGGGCAATCAGCCCCAGCATTTT	CASSPSGSGGNQPQHF
TRBV5-1	TRBD1	.	TRBJ2-6	TGCGCCAGCAGCTCGGGACAGACCTCTGGGGCCAACGTCCTGACTTTC	CASSSGQTSGANVLTF
TRBV7-9	.	.	TRBJ1-2	TGTGCCAGCACCGTACTGAGGCCAGAATATGGCTACACCTTC	CASTVLRPEYGYTF
TRBV18	.	.	TRBJ1-2	TGTGCCAGCTCACCTGGACAGAACTATGGCTACACCTTC	CASSPGQNYGYTF
TRBV9	TRBD1	.	TRBJ2-1	TGTGCCAGCGCTTTTGGGACAGGGATGGATGAGCAGTTCTTC	CASAFGTGMDEQFF
TRBV5-1	.	.	TRBJ2-7	TGCGCCAGCAGCTGGGGGGGGGCGCAGTACGAGCAGTACTTC	CASSWGGAQYEQYF
TRBV28	.	.	TRBJ2-7	TGTGCCAGCAGTGCCGGCGGGACGGGGTCCTACGAGCAGTACTTC	CASSAGGTGSYEQYF
TRBV12-5	TRBD1	once	TRBJ2-2	TGTGCTAGTGGGATCCTCCTAGATGGACAGGCCGCGAACACCGGGGAGCTGTTTTTT	CASGILLDGQAANTGELFF
TRBV30	.	.	TRBJ2-3	TGTGCCGGGTACCGGGACTCTGCCACAGATACGCAGTATTTT	CAGYRDSATDTQYF
TRBV5-1	TRBD2	.	TRBJ2-4	TGCGCCAGCAGCTTGGCTTTTGGGACTAGGGGAGAGTGGGACATTCAGTACTTC	CASSLAFGTRGEWDIQYF
TRBV28	TRBD2	.	TRBJ2-5	TGTGCCAGCAGTCCACAGACTAGCGGGCGTTTGTCGGAGACCCAGTACTTC	CASSPQTSGRLSETQYF
TRBV5-1	.	.	TRBJ1-5	TGCGCCAGCAGCTCAGGGAATAATCAGCCCCAGCATTTT	CASSSGNNQPQHF
TRBV2	TRBD1	.	TRBJ1-4	TGTGCCAGCAGTGACAGGGGGCGGGCTGAAAAACTGTTTTTT	CASSDRGRAEKLFF
TRBV5-1	.	.	TRBJ2-6	TGCGCCAGCAGCTCGCGCCAGACGGGTGGGGCCAACGTCCTGACTTTC	CASSSRQTGGANVLTF
TRBV5-1	TRBD1	.	TRBJ1-5	TGCGCCAGCAGCTTGGCCGTACGGGACAGGGGCGATCAGCCCCAGCATTTT	CASSLAVRDRGDQPQHF
TRBV6-4	.	few	TRBJ1-2	TGTGCCAGCAGTGCCTACACCGGGATTCAAACCCATGGCTACACCTTC	CASSAYTGIQTHGYTF
TRBV30	.	.	TRBJ1-5	TGTGCCTGGAGCTTTACAGGGTTGCAGCCCCAGCATTTT	CAWSFTGLQPQHF
TRBV25-1	TRBD1	.	TRBJ1-1	TGTGCCAGCAGTCCGTGGGGACAGGGTAGGGCTTTCTTT	CASSPWGQGRAFF
TRBV9	.	.	TRBJ2-4	TGTGCCAGCAGCGTAGGACTAGATAAAAACATTCAGTACTTC	CASSVGLDKNIQYF
TRBV9	TRBD1	.	TRBJ2-1	TGTGCCAGCAGCGTAGGGGACAGATACAATGAGCAGTTCTTC	CASSVGDRYNEQFF
TRBV28	.	.	TRBJ2-3	TGTGCCAGCAGCTCTAGAGGCGATACGCAGTATTTT	CASSSRGDTQYF
TRBV5-1	.	once	TRBJ1-1	TGCGCCAGCAGCTTTTTCCAGGGTATGAACACTGAAGCTTTCTTT	CASSFFQGMNTEAFF
TRBV28	TRBD2	.	TRBJ2-7	TGTGCCAGCAGTTTTTTGACTAGCGGGGAGTACGAGCAGTACTTC	CASSFLTSGEYEQYF
TRBV7-8	.	.	TRBJ2-1	TGTGCCAGCAGCTTAGTCAACTACAATGAGCAGTTCTTC	CASSLVNYNEQFF
TRBV28	.	.	TRBJ2-6	TGTGCCAGCAGGCGAGTCTCTGGGGCCAACGTCCTGACTTTC	CASRRVSGANVLTF
TRBV19	TRBD2	.	TRBJ2-3	TGTGCCAGTAGTATAGAGGCAGCGGGAGCAAGGGATACGCAGTATTTT	CASSIEAAGARDTQYF
TRBV18	TRBD1	.	TRBJ2-5	TGTGCCAGCTCACCAACGACAGGGGAAGAGACCCAGTACTTC	CASSPTTGEETQYF
TRBV5-1	TRBD1	.	TRBJ1-6	TGCGCCAGCAGCTTAGCGACAGGGAATTCACCCCTCCACTTT	CASSLATGNSPLHF
TRBV11-2	TRBD2	once	TRBJ2-1	TGTGCCAGCAGTAGGGCTAGCGGGGCCCAATCCTACAATGAGCAGTTCTTC	CASSRASGAQSYNEQFF
TRBV7-2	TRBD2	.	TRBJ2-3	TGTGCCAGCAGTTATAGCGGGGGGGCTAGCACAGATACGCAGTATTTT	CASSYSGGASTDTQYF
TRBV9	.	.	TRBJ1-3	TGTGCCAGCAGCGTTTCACTAGCCGTCTCTGGAAACACCATATATTTT	CASSVSLAVSGNTIYF
TRBV19	.	.	TRBJ2-1	TGTGCCAGTAGTATAACGGGTGCTAGCTCCTACAATGAGCAGTTCTTC	CASSITGASSYNEQFF
TRBV19	TRBD1	few	TRBJ1-4	TGTGCCAGTAGTAGGGACAGGGACGAAAAACTGTTTTTT	CASSRDRDEKLFF
TRBV10-3	.	.	TRBJ2-2	TGTGCCACCGAGGGGGGGCAGGGCACCGGGGAGCTGTTTTTT	CATEGGQGTGELFF
TRBV5-1	.	.	TRBJ2-5	TGCGCCAGCAGCTTTGCACAGGGCCAAGAGACCCAGTACTTC	CASSFAQGQETQYF
TRBV15	TRBD1	.	TRBJ2-3	TGTGCCACCAGCGGACGGCCGGGACAGTCTTCGATAGATACGCAGTATTTT	CATSGRPGQSSIDTQYF
TRBV4-1	.	.	TRBJ2-3	TGCGCCAGCAGCCAAGAAGCGGGTGGTACAGATACGCAGTATTTT	CASSQEAGGTDTQYF